The 20 T cell receptor beta chains below were found in one sample sequenced in a study of response to subunit inactivated influenza vaccine. In TCRdb, the RT-PCR reads were re-called with MiXCR into one record per CDR3 protein. Here the sample spans 500,000 to 550,000 distinct CDR3 sequences, roughly 8.2% being singletons. The sample was PBMCs from blood, taken less than 30 months after vaccination. The receptors here all came from a man between 50 and 70 years old who received an inactivated influenza vaccine.

This clonotype showed up many times. No DNA is shown, since the ends of the CDR3 on it are uncertain; the CDR3 is the one TCRdb lists. The rearrangement links TRBV12-3 or TRBV12-4 to TRBJ2-2; the D segment call TRBD1 is taken from the table without a DNA check. The CDR3 totals 17 residues, both ends included. The CDR3 sequence: CASSFGATFNTGELFFF.

The sample holds a few counts of this clonotype. Here the CDR3 reads CASSEEKGGPPGANVLTF. For the CDR3, the DNA is TGTGCCAGCAGTGAAGAGAAGGGTGGGCCACCTGGGGCCAACGTCCTGACTTTC. V gene TRBV25-1 combines with J gene TRBJ2-6; D is ambiguous. Between the trimmed V and J ends, which lost 2 bases and 2 bases, there was a span of 16 bases. The germline gives CDR1 MGHDK, CDR2 SYGVNS. CDR3 length: 18 amino acids.

Ten or more counts support this clonotype. This chain links TRBV4-2 with TRBJ2-7; D gene ambiguous. The CDR3 is 14 residues long. The germline V and J ends were trimmed by 0 bases and 2 bases, with 8 bases remaining between them. Germline CDR1 and CDR2: LGHNA and YNFKEQ. The CDR3 spells CASSQDLTPYEQYF. The CDR3 nucleotides read TGTGCCAGCAGCCAAGATTTGACTCCCTACGAGCAGTACTTC.

J is TRBJ2-5 and V is TRBV5-6; D call uncertain. V lost 4 bases to trimming and J lost 2 bases, with 15 bases between them. This CDR3 region has 15 residues. The germline V gene encodes CDR1 SGHDT and CDR2 YYEEEE. CDR3 sequence: CASSTLTRFQETQYF. The CDR3 bases are TGTGCCAGCAGCACCCTGACAAGATTTCAAGAGACCCAGTACTTC.

This clonotype was seen a handful of times. This chain links TRBV7-2 with TRBJ2-5; no definite D call. The CDR3 covers 14 residues. The germline V gene has CDR1 SGHTA and CDR2 FQGNSA. V dropped 5 bases and J dropped 0 bases, with 10 bases sitting between them. The CDR3 loop is CASSPDPYQETQYF. DNA for the CDR3: TGTGCCAGCAGCCCGGACCCGTACCAAGAGACCCAGTACTTC. The variable domain in full, completed from reference TRBV7-2 and TRBJ2-5, reads GAGVSQSPSNKVTEKGKDVELRCDPISGHTALYWYRQSLGQGLEFLIYFQGNSAPDKSGLPSDRFSAERTGGSVSTLTIQRTQQEDSAVYLCASSPDPYQETQYFGPGTRLLVL.

This clonotype was picked up many times. Here the CDR3 DNA reads TGTGCCAGCTCGCGGGACCAAATTCCAGATACGCAGTATTTT. This sequence encodes CASSRDQIPDTQYF. The chain is built from TRBV18 and TRBJ2-3; TRBD2 is a possible D gene (6 bases). The CDR3 covers 14 residues. Trimming took off 6 bases at V and 4 bases at J, with 14 bases between the two ends. CDR1 and CDR2 (germline): KGHSH, LQKENI. Using reference TRBV18 and TRBJ2-3 for the parts outside the CDR3, the full variable domain is NAGVMQNPRHLVRRRGQEARLRCSPMKGHSHVYWYRQLPEEGLKFMVYLQKENIIDESGMPKERFSAEFPKEGPSILRIQQVVRGDSAAYFCASSRDQIPDTQYFGPGTRLTVL.

This clonotype was observed a few times. The chain employs TRBV20-1 and TRBJ1-4; tentatively, D is TRBD1 (5 bases). CDR1 is DFQATT and CDR2 is SNEGSKA in the germline V gene (reference sequence). The CDR3 contains 15 residues. Trimming stripped 5 bases from V and 8 bases from J, with 21 bases between. The CDR3 is CSAPSRGQGGEKLFF. The CDR3 DNA reads as TGCAGTGCTCCCAGTAGAGGTCAGGGAGGCGAAAAACTGTTTTTT.

This clonotype was recorded many times. The V gene is TRBV12-3 or TRBV12-4, the J gene TRBJ2-4; weak D call: TRBD2 (7 bases). The CDR3 covers 19 residues. The ends were cut back, 3 bases at V and 0 bases at J, with 21 bases in the middle. The CDR3 here is CASSFIGGGLSLAKNIQYF. In DNA form, the CDR3 reads TGTGCCAGCAGTTTTATTGGCGGGGGCCTTTCGTTAGCCAAAAACATTCAGTACTTC.

This clonotype was seen at least ten times. V usage is TRBV29-1 and J usage is TRBJ1-1; no reliable D call. Trimming removed 7 bases at V and 1 base at J, with 7 bases between. The germline V gene has CDR1 SQVTM and CDR2 ANQGSEA. This CDR3 comprises 11 residues. CDR3 amino acids: CSAHKNTEAFF. The CDR3 DNA reads as TGCAGCGCCCACAAGAACACTGAAGCTTTCTTT. Drawing the rest from reference TRBV29-1 and TRBJ1-1, the complete variable domain is SAVISQKPSRDICQRGTSLTIQCQVDSQVTMMFWYRQQPGQSLTLIATANQGSEATYESGFVIDKFPISRPNLTFSTLTVSNMSPEDSSIYLCSAHKNTEAFFGQGTRLTVV.

This clonotype was counted a few times. The chain has TRBV24-1 and TRBJ1-5; D is unclear. This CDR3 is built from 14 residues. Germline-derived CDR1 and CDR2 are KGHDR and SFDVKD. Trimming took 3 bases from V and 0 from J, leaving 5 bases between them. Here the CDR3 DNA reads TGTGCCACCAGTGATCCGAGTAGCAATCAGCCCCAGCATTTT. It codes for CATSDPSSNQPQHF.

This clonotype was observed at least ten times. The genes are TRBV7-8 and TRBJ2-7; maybe TRBD1 (5 bases). V shed 1 base and J shed 1 base, with 14 bases lying between them. Germline loops: CDR1 SGHVS, CDR2 FQNEAQ. CDR3 length equals 16 residues. The CDR3 sequence: CASSLGSGIISYEQYF. CDR3 in DNA: TGTGCCAGCAGCTTAGGATCAGGGATAATTTCCTACGAGCAGTACTTC.

This rearrangement joins TRBV7-9 to TRBJ2-7; D is ambiguous. Trimming took 1 base from V and 6 from J, leaving 7 bases between them. This CDR3 is built from 12 residues. Per the germline V gene, CDR1 is SEHNR and CDR2 is FQNEAQ (reference sequence). DNA for the CDR3: TGTGCCAGCAGCTTAGATCTGGGCGAGCAGTACTTC. It yields the protein CASSLDLGEQYF.

The chain combines TRBV19 with TRBJ2-1, with D perhaps given as TRBD1 or TRBD2 (6 bases each). The CDR3 runs 14 residues. V was trimmed by 2 bases and J by 7 bases, leaving 12 bases between them. Germline loops: CDR1 LNHDA, CDR2 SQIVND (reference sequence). The CDR3 here is CASSIRGVVNEQFF. DNA of the CDR3: TGTGCCAGTAGTATAAGGGGGGTAGTTAATGAGCAGTTCTTC.

The chain carries TRBV20-1 and TRBJ2-7, with D perhaps given as TRBD1 or TRBD2 (5 bases each). V lost 0 bases and J 7 bases, leaving 10 bases between the germline ends. CDR1 and CDR2 from the germline V gene are DFQATT and SNEGSKA (reference sequence). The CDR3 sequence is 12 residues long. This CDR3 is CSARDRWGEQYF. In nucleotides, the CDR3 is TGCAGTGCTAGAGATAGGTGGGGGGAGCAGTACTTC.

V gene TRBV5-4 combines with J gene TRBJ2-3; D remains unclear. Per germline, CDR1 SGHNT and CDR2 YYREEE (reference sequence). CDR3 length: 15 residues. V shed 5 bases and J shed 1 base, with 14 bases lying between them. CDR3 DNA: TGTGCCAGCAGAGCCACGGGCAGAGGCACAGATACGCAGTATTTT. It specifies CASRATGRGTDTQYF.

This clonotype was found a few times. The CDR3 bases are TGTGCCAGCTCATCCCAGGTCCTGGGATACGAGCAGTACTTC. Translation gives CASSSQVLGYEQYF. V gene TRBV18 combines with J gene TRBJ2-7; unclear D gene. Germline assignment: CDR1 KGHSH and CDR2 LQKENI. This CDR3 spans 14 amino acids. The V gene lost 5 bases and the J gene lost 4 bases, with 15 bases spanning the gap.

This clonotype was seen a few times. The chain couples TRBV24-1 to TRBJ2-2; TRBD1 matches at 9 bases. With V trimmed by 5 bases and J by 0 bases, 3 bases remained unmatched. The germline gives CDR1 KGHDR, CDR2 SFDVKD. The length of the CDR3 is 16 residues. In DNA form, the CDR3 reads TGTGCCACCAGTGGGGACAGGGCCGCGAACACCGGGGAGCTGTTTTTT. It yields the protein CATSGDRAANTGELFF.

This clonotype was seen more than once but under ten times. The chain couples TRBV7-9 to TRBJ2-2; D not certain. The CDR3 loop spans 14 amino acids. The V end was cut by 1 base, the J end by 8 bases, with 11 bases between. Germline loops: CDR1 SEHNR, CDR2 FQNEAQ (reference sequence). DNA for the CDR3: TGTGCCAGCAGCTTAGTCGAAACTTTTGGGGAGCTGTTTTTT. It translates to CASSLVETFGELFF.

V gene TRBV19 combines with J gene TRBJ1-3, with unresolved D. The CDR3 runs to 16 residues. V was pared by 4 bases and J by 0 bases, with 13 bases between. From germline, CDR1 is LNHDA and CDR2 SQIVND (reference sequence). CDR3: CASSTADRASGNTIYF. The CDR3 DNA is TGTGCCAGTAGTACCGCCGATAGGGCCTCTGGAAACACCATATATTTT.

This clonotype has ten or more counts. In DNA form, the CDR3 reads TGTGCCAGCAGTGAGACATCTTATCAGCCCCAGCATTTT. Protein product: CASSETSYQPQHF. The chain carries TRBV12-3 or TRBV12-4 and TRBJ1-5; D gene unclear. CDR3 length: 13 residues. Between the trimmed V and J ends, which lost 5 bases and 5 bases, there was a span of 10 bases.